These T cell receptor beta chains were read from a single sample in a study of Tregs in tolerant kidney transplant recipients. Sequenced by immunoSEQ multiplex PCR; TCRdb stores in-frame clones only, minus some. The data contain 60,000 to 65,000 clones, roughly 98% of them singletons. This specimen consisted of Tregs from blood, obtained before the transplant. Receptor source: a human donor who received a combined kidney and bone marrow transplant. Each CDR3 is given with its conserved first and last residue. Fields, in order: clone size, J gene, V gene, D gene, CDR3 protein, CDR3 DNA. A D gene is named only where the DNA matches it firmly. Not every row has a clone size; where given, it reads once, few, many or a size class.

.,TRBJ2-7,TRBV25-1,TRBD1,CASRQQGARSYEQYF,TGTGCCAGCAGACAGCAGGGGGCAAGATCCTACGAGCAGTACTTC
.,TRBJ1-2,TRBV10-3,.,CAISMKGVFNYGYTF,TGTGCCATCAGTATGAAGGGAGTTTTTAACTATGGCTACACCTTC
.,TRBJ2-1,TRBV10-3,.,CAIMGGRGVNNEQFF,TGTGCCATCATGGGTGGCAGGGGGGTCAACAATGAGCAGTTCTTC
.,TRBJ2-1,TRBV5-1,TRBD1,CASSALQGMADNEQFF,TGCGCCAGCAGCGCCTTACAGGGGATGGCTGACAATGAGCAGTTCTTC
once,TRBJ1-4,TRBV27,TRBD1,CASRPDRGEKLFF,TGTGCCAGCAGGCCCGACAGGGGGGAAAAACTGTTTTTT
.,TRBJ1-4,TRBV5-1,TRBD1,CASSWTGGGIGEKLFF,TGCGCCAGCAGCTGGACAGGTGGAGGGATAGGTGAAAAACTGTTTTTT
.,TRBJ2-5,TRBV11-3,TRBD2,CASSKGTRDQETQYF,TGTGCCAGCAGCAAAGGGACTAGGGACCAAGAGACCCAGTACTTC
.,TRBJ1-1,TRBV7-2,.,CASSLGGGTEAFF,TGTGCCAGCAGCTTGGGGGGGGGCACTGAAGCTTTCTTT
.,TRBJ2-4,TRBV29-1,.,CSVERRGADIQYF,TGCAGCGTTGAACGTCGGGGGGCGGACATTCAGTACTTC
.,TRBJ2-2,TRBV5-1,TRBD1,CASRRPGQGSTGELFF,TGCGCCAGCAGAAGACCGGGACAGGGATCCACCGGGGAGCTGTTTTTT
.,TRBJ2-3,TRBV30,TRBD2,CAWSPRAGGPDTQYF,TGTGCCTGGAGCCCCCGGGCGGGGGGGCCGGATACGCAGTATTTT
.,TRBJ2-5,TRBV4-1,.,CASSSRGASSQETQYF,TGCGCCAGCAGCTCCCGTGGGGCGAGTAGCCAAGAGACCCAGTACTTC
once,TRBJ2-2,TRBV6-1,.,CASSHRGGRELFF,TGTGCCAGCAGTCATAGGGGGGGCAGGGAGCTGTTTTTT
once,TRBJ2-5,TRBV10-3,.,CAINNLQETQYF,TGTGCCATCAACAACCTCCAAGAGACCCAGTACTTC
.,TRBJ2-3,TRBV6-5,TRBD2,CASSYSLGGRQQYF,TGTGCCAGCAGTTACTCTCTGGGCGGGAGACAGCAGTATTTT
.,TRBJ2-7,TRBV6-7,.,CASSPRVADTYEQYF,TGTGCCAGCAGCCCCCGGGTAGCTGATACCTACGAGCAGTACTTC
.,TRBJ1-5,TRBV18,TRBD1,CASSPTPGQGGQPQHF,TGTGCCAGCTCACCTACTCCGGGACAGGGCGGACAGCCCCAGCATTTT
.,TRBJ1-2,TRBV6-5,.,CASKRTMGAHGYTF,TGTGCCAGCAAACGGACGATGGGGGCGCACGGCTACACCTTC
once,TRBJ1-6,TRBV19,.,CASSLTGYTYNSPLHF,TGTGCCAGTAGCCTAACAGGGTACACCTATAATTCACCCCTCCACTTT
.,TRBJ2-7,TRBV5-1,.,CASSSTGMDYEQYF,TGCGCCAGCAGCTCCACAGGGATGGACTACGAGCAGTACTTC
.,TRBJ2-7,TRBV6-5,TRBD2,CASSRTSPSYEQYF,TGTGCCAGCAGTAGGACTAGCCCCTCCTACGAGCAGTACTTC
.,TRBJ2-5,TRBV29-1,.,CSVIGQLQETQYF,TGCAGCGTGATCGGACAGCTCCAAGAGACCCAGTACTTC
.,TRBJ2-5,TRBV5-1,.,CASSDSRGTYQETQYF,TGCGCCAGCAGCGACTCAAGGGGGACGTACCAAGAGACCCAGTACTTC
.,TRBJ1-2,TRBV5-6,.,CASSLVGLEIYGYTF,TGTGCCAGCAGCTTGGTTGGACTGGAGATTTATGGCTACACCTTC
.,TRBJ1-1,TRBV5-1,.,CASSLVSGEAFF,TGCGCCAGCAGCTTGGTTTCGGGTGAAGCTTTCTTT
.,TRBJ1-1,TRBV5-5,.,CASSLFGFEGAFF,TGTGCCAGCAGCTTGTTCGGATTCGAGGGAGCTTTCTTT
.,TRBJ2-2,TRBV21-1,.,CASSKVVGGTGELFF,TGTGCCAGCAGCAAAGTGGTAGGGGGCACCGGGGAGCTGTTTTTT
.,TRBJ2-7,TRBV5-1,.,CASSEPPYEQYF,TGCGCCAGCAGCGAGCCCCCCTACGAGCAGTACTTC
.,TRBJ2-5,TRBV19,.,CASSIKVGRKETQYF,TGTGCCAGTAGTATTAAGGTCGGCAGGAAAGAGACCCAGTACTTC
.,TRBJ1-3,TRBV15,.,CATSRGARGNTIYF,TGTGCCACCAGCAGAGGCGCCAGGGGAAACACCATATATTTT
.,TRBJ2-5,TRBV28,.,CASSLNRWAGQKGETQYF,TGTGCCAGCAGTTTAAACCGATGGGCAGGGCAGAAGGGGGAGACCCAGTACTTC
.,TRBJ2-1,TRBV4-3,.,CASSQEGQPYNEQFF,TGCGCCAGCAGCCAAGAGGGGCAACCCTACAATGAGCAGTTCTTC
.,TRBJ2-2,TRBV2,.,CASNRHGGRVFGELFF,TGTGCCAGCAACAGACACGGGGGGCGCGTTTTCGGGGAGCTGTTTTTT
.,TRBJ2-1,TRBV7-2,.,CASSLVGARPPYNEQFF,TGTGCCAGCAGCTTAGTAGGGGCCAGGCCCCCCTACAATGAGCAGTTCTTC
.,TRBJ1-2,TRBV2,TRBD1,CASVSDRGPRGYTF,TGTGCCAGCGTCTCGGACAGGGGGCCTAGAGGCTACACCTTC
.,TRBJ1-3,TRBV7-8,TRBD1,CASSKLRGTAGNTIYF,TGTGCCAGCAGCAAATTACGTGGGACAGCTGGAAACACCATATATTTT
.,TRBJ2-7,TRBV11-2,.,CASSQTVRFYEQYF,TGTGCCAGCAGCCAGACAGTTCGATTCTACGAGCAGTACTTC